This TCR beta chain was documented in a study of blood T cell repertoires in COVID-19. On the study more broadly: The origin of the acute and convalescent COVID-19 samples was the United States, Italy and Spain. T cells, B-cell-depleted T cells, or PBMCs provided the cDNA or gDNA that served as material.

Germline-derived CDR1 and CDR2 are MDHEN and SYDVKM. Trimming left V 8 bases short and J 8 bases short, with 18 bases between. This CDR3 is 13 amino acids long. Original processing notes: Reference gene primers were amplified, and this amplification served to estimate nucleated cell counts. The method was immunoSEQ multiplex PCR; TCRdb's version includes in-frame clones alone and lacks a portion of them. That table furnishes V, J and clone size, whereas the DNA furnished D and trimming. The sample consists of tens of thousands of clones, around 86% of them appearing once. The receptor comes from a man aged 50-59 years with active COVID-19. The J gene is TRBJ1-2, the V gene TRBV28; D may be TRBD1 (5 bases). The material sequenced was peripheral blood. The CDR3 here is CASREQGAAGYTF. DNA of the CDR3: TGTGCCAGCCGAGAGCAGGGTGCCGCGGGCTACACCTTC.